This is a list of T cell receptor beta chains from one sample in a study of identifying expanded T cells in peripheral blood. Produced via immunoSEQ multiplex PCR; TCRdb's table is partial and in-frame only. The table records roughly 100,000 clones, about nine tenths of them present only once. Sequenced: blood. The receptors here all came from a person aged 18-70 years in good health. CDR3s include the opening cysteine and the closing phenylalanine or tryptophan. A D gene is named only where the DNA matches it firmly. Not every row has a clone size; where given, it reads once, few, many or a size class.

clone_size d_call j_call v_call cdr3_aa cdr3_nt
. . TRBJ1-1 TRBV2 CASSGRATNTEAFF TGTGCCAGCAGTGGCCGGGCGACGAACACTGAAGCTTTCTTT
once TRBD1 TRBJ1-5 TRBV5-6 CASSLRLGSGGGNQPQHF TGTGCCAGCAGCTTGCGGCTGGGTTCAGGGGGTGGCAATCAGCCCCAGCATTTT
. . TRBJ1-2 TRBV7-9 CASSFGQGSSGYTF TGTGCCAGCAGCTTTGGTCAGGGATCTTCTGGCTACACCTTC
. . TRBJ1-3 TRBV6-1 CASSEPGAGGNTIYF TGTGCCAGCAGTGAACCGGGGGCAGGAGGAAACACCATATATTTT
. TRBD1 TRBJ1-2 TRBV6-6 CASSGPRDRDYGYTF TGTGCCAGCAGTGGCCCCCGGGACAGAGATTATGGCTACACCTTC
. . TRBJ2-5 TRBV2 CAQSLQETQYF TGTGCACAGAGCCTACAAGAGACCCAGTACTTC
. TRBD2 TRBJ2-7 TRBV6-6 CASSLAGIYEQYF TGTGCCAGCAGCTTAGCGGGGATCTACGAGCAGTACTTC
. TRBD1 TRBJ2-7 TRBV5-1 CASSYRDRGLDEQYF TGCGCCAGCAGCTACCGGGACAGGGGCCTTGACGAGCAGTACTTC
. . TRBJ1-1 TRBV10-3 CATTSEGLTEAFF TGTGCCACGACGAGTGAGGGATTGACTGAAGCTTTCTTT
once . TRBJ1-2 TRBV5-4 CASSPLKGYGYTF TGTGCCAGCAGTCCTTTGAAAGGCTATGGCTACACCTTC
. . TRBJ2-3 TRBV12-1 CASSPARNTDTQYF TGTGCCAGCAGCCCTGCGAGGAACACAGATACGCAGTATTTT